These 30 T cell receptor beta chains were sequenced from one sample in a study of post-analysis software for immune sequencing data (dated by TCRdb to the mid-2010s). What the study reported, not specific to this receptor: Four or five TRBV segments, including TRBV5-6, TRBV5-1 and TRBV20-1, were significantly more frequent in patients than controls.

The library came from PCR. The run used an Illumina HiSeq 2500. Unique molecular identifiers were incorporated into TCR beta cDNA libraries to reduce PCR and sequencing biases. TCRdb trimmed public reads at Q25 via fastp, called clones via MiXCR and kept in-frame beta chains. Merged by CDR3 protein, the rows form single entries marked with the most common genes and DNA. This sample is represented by roughly 730,000 distinct CDR3 sequences; 25% to 30% of them were singletons. Around 0.55% of the sample belongs to the ten largest clones. Their specific antigens are unknown. Sequenced input: blood. The origin of the receptors is a girl aged 5-17 years with multiple sclerosis.

J is TRBJ1-2 and V is TRBV20-1; no definite D call. The CDR3 extends over 14 amino acids. Germline V gene lookup returns CDR1 DFQATT and CDR2 SNEGSKA (reference sequence). The V end was cut by 0 bases, the J end by 4 bases, with 12 bases between. Written as DNA, the CDR3 is TGCAGTGCTAGAGACAGAAAGCGAGTCTATGGCTACACCTTC. Translation gives CSARDRKRVYGYTF.

This clonotype was recorded a few times. The chain joins TRBV6-6 to TRBJ1-1; D gene ambiguous. V lost 2 bases, J lost 0 bases, and 13 bases lay in between. Per germline, CDR1 MNHNY and CDR2 SVGAGI (reference sequence). This CDR3 is 16 amino acids long. The CDR3 DNA follows: TGTGCCAGCAGTTACCCCCAGTCGGCAATGAACACTGAAGCTTTCTTT. Amino acid sequence: CASSYPQSAMNTEAFF.

This clonotype turned up a few times. The V call is TRBV12-3 or TRBV12-4, the J call TRBJ1-2, with D tentatively TRBD1 (5 bases). CDR3 length: 15 residues. Trimming pared 0 bases from V and 2 bases from J, leaving 10 bases between. The CDR3 nucleotides read TGTGCCAGCAGTTTAGCCGGGGCCCAAAACTATGGCTACACCTTC. Its protein product is CASSLAGAQNYGYTF.

This sequence joins TRBV20-1 and TRBJ2-1; 12 nucleotides line up with TRBD2. Per the germline V gene, CDR1 is DFQATT and CDR2 is SNEGSKA (reference sequence). After removal of 6 bases from V and 6 bases from J, the junction contained 12 bases not matched to a gene. The CDR3 has 16 residues. This CDR3 is CSAQDRGLAGPNEQFF. Written as DNA, the CDR3 is TGCAGTGCCCAGGACCGGGGACTAGCGGGTCCCAATGAGCAGTTCTTC.

The V and J genes are TRBV29-1 and TRBJ1-1, with D possibly being TRBD1 (6 bases). V lost 6 bases and J lost 7, with 15 bases in between. CDR3 length: 12 residues. Per germline, CDR1 SQVTM and CDR2 ANQGSEA. CDR3 in DNA: TGCAGCGTCGGGGGCGAACGGATTGAAGCTTTCTTT. Encoded protein: CSVGGERIEAFF.

The V call is TRBV12-3 or TRBV12-4, the J call TRBJ2-3, with 13 bases that match TRBD2. With V trimmed by 5 bases and J by 11 bases, 13 bases remained unmatched. The CDR3 sequence is 16 residues long. This chain's CDR3 is CASSPWTSGGTDVQYF. The CDR3 nucleotides are TGTGCCAGCAGTCCCTGGACTAGCGGGGGCACAGATGTGCAGTATTTT.

The chain has TRBV6-1 and TRBJ2-2, with 7 positions matching TRBD1. There are 14 residues in the CDR3. J was trimmed by 3 bases and V by 2 bases; bases with no gene match: 0. Germline V lookup: CDR1 MNHNS, CDR2 SASEGT. The CDR3 protein is CASSEQGDTGELFF. For the CDR3, the DNA is TGTGCCAGCAGTGAACAGGGGGACACCGGGGAGCTGTTTTTT.

A single count supports this clonotype. This sequence joins TRBV4-3 and TRBJ2-5, with a possible D match to TRBD2 (7 bases). This CDR3 has 16 amino acids. Germline assignment: CDR1 LGHNA and CDR2 YSLEER. V was shortened by 1 base and J by 4 bases, with 16 bases between the two germline ends. CDR3 residues: CASSQARGGALETQYF. In nucleotides, the CDR3 is TGCGCCAGCAGCCAAGCTAGGGGGGGGGCGTTAGAGACCCAGTACTTC.

The V gene is TRBV4-2, the J gene TRBJ2-5; possible D gene TRBD2, 6 bases. The CDR3 has 15 residues. Germline loops: CDR1 LGHNA, CDR2 YNFKEQ. V was shortened by 4 bases and J by 4 bases, with 16 bases between the two germline ends. The CDR3 region has the DNA TGTGCCAGCAGCCCATCCCCGGGACTTGGAGAGACCCAGTACTTC. Translated, it gives CASSPSPGLGETQYF.

J is TRBJ2-1 and V is TRBV19, with 12 bases aligning to TRBD2. CDR1 LNHDA and CDR2 SQIVND come from the germline V gene (reference sequence). The CDR3 loop spans 15 amino acids. V was clipped by 8 bases and J by 8 bases; unmatched bases: 10. The CDR3 coding sequence is TGTGCCAGTGGGGTACGACTAGCGGGAGTTGATGAGCAGTTCTTC. Translation gives CASGVRLAGVDEQFF. Drawing the rest from reference TRBV19 and TRBJ2-1, the complete variable domain is DGGITQSPKYLFRKEGQNVTLSCEQNLNHDAMYWYRQDPGQGLRLIYYSQIVNDFQKGDIAEGYSVSREKKESFPLTVTSAQKNPTAFYLCASGVRLAGVDEQFFGPGTRLTVL.

Turning to this clonotype: Germline is not matched at one junction end, which may reflect a read error. The chain links TRBV4-1 to TRBJ2-3; 9 bases agree with TRBD2. The CDR3 totals 15 residues. Germline V gene lookup returns CDR1 MGHRA and CDR2 YSYEKL. The CDR3: CASISGLASTDAQYF. CDR3 bases: TGCGCCAGCATCTCGGGACTAGCTAGCACAGATGCGCAGTATTTT.

In its sample, this clonotype was seen a few times. V is TRBV7-2 and J is TRBJ1-1; the D gene is possibly TRBD1 (5 bases). Germline V CDR1 and CDR2: SGHTA, FQGNSA. V was pared by 5 bases and J by 5 bases, with 15 bases between. The CDR3 has 14 amino acids. CDR3 sequence (DNA): TGTGCCAGCAGCCAGCCTGGTCGGGGGACTGAAGCTTTCTTT. As protein: CASSQPGRGTEAFF.

The chain couples TRBV10-3 to TRBJ1-2; D gene uncertain. Between the trimmed V and J ends, which lost 5 bases and 3 bases, there was a span of 16 bases. CDR1 is ENHRY, CDR2 SYGVKD, per germline. The CDR3 length is 15 residues. In DNA form, the CDR3 reads TGTGCCATCAGTCACTCCGTGGGATCATACTATGGCTACACCTTC. Translation gives CAISHSVGSYYGYTF.

This clonotype was found a few times. The chain employs TRBV20-1 and TRBJ2-1; no clear D. The germline V gene encodes CDR1 DFQATT and CDR2 SNEGSKA (reference sequence). The CDR3 loop spans 15 amino acids. V was clipped by 5 bases and J by 0 bases, with 14 bases between them. CDR3 bases: TGCAGTGCTTCATTCTACAGCGACTCCTACAATGAGCAGTTCTTC. Translation: CSASFYSDSYNEQFF.

CDR3 DNA sequence: TGTGCCCTCGGGACAGGGATTGACGTGGGCTACACCTTC. This sequence encodes CALGTGIDVGYTF. The chain recombines TRBV10-3 with TRBJ1-2, with 9 bases identical to TRBD1. The ends lost 11 bases at V and 8 bases at J; junction bases unmatched: 12. This CDR3 spans 13 amino acids. The germline gives CDR1 ENHRY, CDR2 SYGVKD.

Regarding this clonotype: A much larger clonotype is one base distant, so this may be a read error. This chain joins TRBV6-5 and TRBJ2-5, with unresolved D. The germline V gene encodes CDR1 MNHEY and CDR2 SVGAGI. V was cut by 2 bases and J by 5 bases, with 9 bases left in between. This CDR3 region has 13 residues. The DNA for the CDR3 is TGTGCCAGCAGTTACCTGATGGTGGAGACCCAGTACTTC. Protein sequence: CASSYLMVETQYF.

The chain is built from TRBV5-1 and TRBJ2-5; D possibly corresponds to TRBD2 (6 bases). The V end was cut by 4 bases, the J end by 5 bases, with 18 bases between. CDR3 length equals 15 residues. Germline loops: CDR1 SGHRS, CDR2 YFSETQ. The CDR3 nucleotides read TGCGCCAGCAGCAAGAGACTAGTCGATGGGGAGACCCAGTACTTC. It specifies CASSKRLVDGETQYF. Together with reference TRBV5-1 and TRBJ2-5, the CDR3 gives the full variable domain: KAGVTQTPRYLIKTRGQQVTLSCSPISGHRSVSWYQQTPGQGLQFLFEYFSETQRNKGNFPGRFSGRQFSNSRSEMNVSTLELGDSALYLCASSKRLVDGETQYFGPGTRLLVL.

This chain joins TRBV9 and TRBJ2-6, with 11 bases identical to TRBD2. The CDR3 has 20 amino acids. J gave up 0 bases and V 4 bases, and 12 bases lay outside the gene matches. Germline CDR1 SGDLS, CDR2 YYNGEE. The chain's CDR3 is CASSLTLSGGATSGANVLTF. For the CDR3, the DNA is TGTGCCAGCAGCCTCACACTTAGCGGGGGGGCCACCTCTGGGGCCAACGTCCTGACTTTC.

V is TRBV6-6 and J is TRBJ2-5, with 10 bases lining up with TRBD2. The J segment lost 2 bases and the V segment lost 2 bases, leaving 2 bases of the junction unmatched. Germline V lookup: CDR1 MNHNY, CDR2 SVGAGI (reference sequence). The CDR3 is 15 residues long. The CDR3 is CASSYPSGGQETQYF. CDR3 in DNA: TGTGCCAGCAGTTACCCTAGCGGGGGACAAGAGACCCAGTACTTC.

This clonotype was counted between two and nine times. This chain joins TRBV27 and TRBJ2-1; D gene ambiguous. Between the trimmed V and J ends, which lost 6 bases and 3 bases, there was a span of 6 bases. The germline V gene encodes CDR1 MNHEY and CDR2 SMNVEV (reference sequence). This CDR3 has 12 residues. DNA for the CDR3: TGTGCCAGCAGACTCCGCTACAATGAGCAGTTCTTC. Its protein product is CASRLRYNEQFF.

The chain combines TRBV4-2 with TRBJ1-2; TRBD1 aligns across 8 bases. Trimming took 1 base from V and 8 from J; bases not matched to a gene: 9. Germline V CDR1 and CDR2: LGHNA, YNFKEQ. The CDR3 sequence is 15 residues long. CDR3 residues: CASSQGRDRGNGYTF. For the CDR3, the DNA is TGTGCCAGCAGCCAAGGCCGCGACAGGGGAAACGGCTACACCTTC.

This clonotype was seen a handful of times. The CDR3 reads CASSQGETRGLGYGYTF. The CDR3 bases are TGCGCCAGCAGCCAAGGGGAGACCAGGGGTTTGGGGTATGGCTACACCTTC. The chain combines TRBV4-1 with TRBJ1-2; a weak D match, TRBD1 (6 bases). V was shortened by 1 base and J by 5 bases, with 20 bases between the two germline ends. This CDR3 is 17 amino acids long. In germline, CDR1 is MGHRA, CDR2 YSYEKL.

The V and J genes are TRBV24-1 and TRBJ1-4; the D is unclear. Trimming pared 5 bases from V and 0 bases from J, leaving 9 bases between. The CDR3 totals 15 residues. Germline CDR1 KGHDR, CDR2 SFDVKD. CDR3 amino acids: CATSGRYATNEKLFF. The CDR3 region has the DNA TGTGCCACCAGTGGACGATATGCAACTAATGAAAAACTGTTTTTT.

As for this clonotype: The junction departs from the called germline gene at one end, perhaps through a read error. The rearrangement joins TRBV11-3 to TRBJ2-1, with D perhaps TRBD2 (6 bases). The CDR3 runs 14 residues. CDR1 is SGHNT, CDR2 YENEEA, per germline. The CDR3 nucleotides read TGTGCCAGCGGCTTAGTTGGCGGGGACAATGAGCAGTTCTTC. The encoded protein is CASGLVGGDNEQFF.

The chain has TRBV12-3 or TRBV12-4 and TRBJ2-1, with 11 bases identical to TRBD2. The CDR3 has 15 amino acids. With 7 bases clipped from V and 8 bases from J, the junction kept 10 bases outside the gene matches. The CDR3 region is CASTKLAGAAHEQFF. CDR3 coding DNA: TGTGCCAGCACTAAACTAGCGGGAGCTGCACATGAGCAGTTCTTC.

With respect to this clonotype: The junction departs from the called germline gene at one end, perhaps through a read error. This chain joins TRBV3-1 and TRBJ2-1, with TRBD2 matching over 10 bases. The CDR3 length is 15 residues. Germline lookup yields CDR1 LGHDT and CDR2 YNNKEL (reference sequence). The DNA of the CDR3 is TGTGCCAGCAGCCACACTAGCGGGGCGGGTGATGAGCAGCTCTTC. Translation gives CASSHTSGAGDEQLF.

The V gene is TRBV5-1, the J gene TRBJ2-5; D is uncertain. The CDR3 spans 16 residues. The V end was cut by 2 bases, the J end by 1 base, with 15 bases between. CDR1 SGHRS and CDR2 YFSETQ come from the germline V gene. DNA for the CDR3: TGCGCCAGCAGCTTAACCGTCGCCCCTGGCCAAGAGACCCAGTACTTC. Translated: CASSLTVAPGQETQYF.

A few counts support this clonotype. The rearrangement links TRBV28 to TRBJ1-6, with a weak D call TRBD1 (5 bases). The length of the CDR3 is 15 residues. Germline V gene sequence: CDR1 MDHEN, CDR2 SYDVKM. V was pared by 6 bases and J by 5 bases, with 14 bases between. The CDR3: CASSLRGGNNSPLHF. CDR3 sequence (DNA): TGTGCCAGCAGCCTGCGGGGGGGAAATAATTCACCCCTCCACTTT.

This clonotype was recorded many times. This sequence joins TRBV7-2 and TRBJ2-3, with D perhaps matching TRBD1 (6 bases). Per the germline V gene, CDR1 is SGHTA and CDR2 is FQGNSA. V was trimmed by 5 bases and J by 2 bases, leaving 11 bases between them. The CDR3 consists of 14 residues. CDR3 loop: CASSADRTTDTQYF. DNA of the CDR3: TGTGCCAGCAGCGCGGACAGAACCACAGATACGCAGTATTTT.

This rearrangement joins TRBV7-9 to TRBJ2-1; TRBD2 aligns across 10 bases. Germline trimming cut 5 bases from V and 5 bases from J; bases unmatched to any gene: 9. From germline, CDR1 is SEHNR and CDR2 FQNEAQ (reference sequence). The CDR3 sequence is 16 residues long. The CDR3 here is CASSGAGTSADNEQFF. The CDR3 nucleotides are TGTGCCAGCAGCGGCGCCGGGACTAGCGCTGACAATGAGCAGTTCTTC.